This entry lists 10 T cell receptor beta chains sequenced from one sample in a study of beta chain features in type 1 diabetes. For these receptors, no antigen is known. Isolated RNA was reverse transcribed in full, so expressed TCRB transcripts were sequenced. The protocol was immunoSEQ multiplex PCR, while the TCRdb copy is restricted to in-frame clones and leaves out a portion. The repertoire has about 660,000 clones, more than 12% of them found once; the top ten carry nearly 0.04%. Findings and caveats of the study: Shorter TCRB CDR3s, moderately but significantly so, marked every one of the four CD4+ subsets in Type 1 diabetes patients.

Sequenced input: naive CD4+ T cells from blood. The receptor set was obtained from a man aged 18 to 29 with type 1 diabetes.

This clone was observed a handful of times. V gene TRBV5-1 combines with J gene TRBJ2-5; 13 bases are shared with TRBD2. There are 16 residues in the CDR3. CDR1 is SGHRS and CDR2 is YFSETQ in the germline V gene. V lost 3 bases to trimming and J lost 4 bases; unmatched junction nucleotides: 6. The CDR3 bases are TGCGCCAGCAGCTCTAGCGGGACTAGCGGGGCAGAGACCCAGTACTTC. Amino acids: CASSSSGTSGAETQYF.

The chain uses TRBV25-1 and TRBJ2-7, with 9 bases identical to TRBD1. Trimming removed 4 bases from V and 3 bases from J; junction bases left unmatched: 10. Looked up from germline, CDR1 is MGHDK and CDR2 is SYGVNS. The CDR3 has 16 amino acids. In DNA form, the CDR3 reads TGTGCCAGCAGTGCCTCGACCGGGACAGGGTTCTACGAGCAGTACTTC. This codes for CASSASTGTGFYEQYF.

V usage is TRBV9 and J usage is TRBJ2-4, with 12 bases matching TRBD2. The J segment lost 5 bases and the V segment lost 0 bases, leaving 6 bases of the junction unmatched. The germline gives CDR1 SGDLS, CDR2 YYNGEE. The CDR3 length is 17 residues. The CDR3 DNA reads TGTGCCAGCAGCGTAGCTGGACTAGCGGGGTCTCAAAACATTCAGTACTTC. Protein sequence: CASSVAGLAGSQNIQYF.

The table lists this clone with a few counts. V is TRBV14 and J is TRBJ1-1; D may be TRBD1 (6 bases). Germline CDR1 SGHDN, CDR2 FVKESK. The V end lost 4 bases, the J end lost 11 bases, and 14 bases lay between the germline ends. The CDR3 is 12 residues long. In nucleotides, the CDR3 is TGTGCCAGCAGCCCCACAGGGTGGTGGGCTTTCTTT. Its translation: CASSPTGWWAFF.

V is TRBV7-6 and J is TRBJ1-1; possibly TRBD1 for D (5 bases). Looked up from germline, CDR1 is SGHVS and CDR2 is FNYEAQ. The V end was cut by 4 bases, the J end by 0 bases, with 15 bases between. The CDR3 sequence is 16 residues long. CDR3 protein: CASSSGATALNTEAFF. DNA of the CDR3: TGTGCCAGCAGCTCCGGGGCGACAGCGCTGAACACTGAAGCTTTCTTT.

This clone was counted between two and nine times. The junction shows a germline mismatch at one end, possibly a read error. This chain connects TRBV7-7 to TRBJ2-3; 9 bases agree with TRBD2. Germline values: CDR1 SSHAT, CDR2 FNYEAQ (reference sequence). This CDR3 has 16 amino acids. As DNA, the CDR3 is TGTGCTAGCAGCTTAGGGGCTAGCGGGGTCACAGATACGCAGTATTTT. It is translated as CASSLGASGVTDTQYF.

In its sample, this clone was seen a few times. The chain couples TRBV7-9 to TRBJ2-1; TRBD2 matches 10 bases. J lost 0 bases, V lost 5 bases, and 1 base had no gene match. The V gene's germline CDR1 is SEHNR and CDR2 FQNEAQ (reference sequence). This CDR3 contains 15 residues. The CDR3: CASSPSGSSYNEQFF. The CDR3 DNA is TGTGCCAGCAGCCCTAGCGGGAGCTCCTACAATGAGCAGTTCTTC.

This clone has just a few counts. The chain carries TRBV7-9 and TRBJ2-2, with TRBD2 matching 9 bases. Trimming at V came to 5 bases and at J to 5 bases, leaving 12 bases not matched to a gene. The CDR3 sequence is 17 residues long. Germline V gives CDR1 SEHNR, CDR2 FQNEAQ (reference sequence). The CDR3 DNA is TGTGCCAGCAGCCGAGGCGGCGGGAGGGCCGTAACCGGGGAGCTGTTTTTT. It translates to CASSRGGGRAVTGELFF.

This clone was picked up a small number of times. The chain couples TRBV30 to TRBJ2-1; possibly TRBD2 for D (5 bases). With 6 bases removed from V and 8 bases from J, the gap between germline ends came to 11 bases. There are 11 residues in the CDR3. Germline V gene data show CDR1 as GTSNPN and CDR2 as SVGIG (reference sequence). The CDR3 nucleotides are TGTGCCTGCCCGAGGGCGGATGAGCAGTTCTTC. It yields the protein CACPRADEQFF.

A remark on this clone: One end of the junction varies from germline; a read error may be responsible. The chain employs TRBV7-7 and TRBJ2-5; a possible D gene is TRBD2 (5 bases). This CDR3 contains 13 residues. Germline V CDR1 and CDR2: SSHAT, FNYEAQ (reference sequence). The CDR3 nucleotides read TGTGCTAGCAGCAGCGGCCGGAAAGAGACCCAGTACTTC. It codes for CASSSGRKETQYF.